This is a list of T cell receptor beta chains from one sample in a study of T cells in Graves' hyperthyroidism and ophthalmopathy. MiXCR was run by TCRdb on the multiplex PCR reads, yielding one entry per CDR3 protein. The sample shows fewer than 500,000 distinct CDR3 sequences, approximately 12% of them seen only once. The sequenced sample consisted of blood. These receptors originate from a man aged 25 to 45 with Graves' hyperthyroidism that later progressed to Graves' ophthalmopathy. CDR3s include the opening cysteine and the closing phenylalanine or tryptophan. Each record gives: V gene, CDR3 protein.

v_gene: TRBV4-1
CDR3aa: CASSQVSGTYEQYF

v_gene: TRBV30
CDR3aa: CAWSGTRGGRSPLHF

v_gene: TRBV6-1
CDR3aa: CASTRDRDSSYEQYF

v_gene: TRBV20-1
CDR3aa: CSAPRGTRYEQYF

v_gene: TRBV20-1
CDR3aa: CSAPRTSGSSTDTQYF

v_gene: TRBV6-1
CDR3aa: CATRDRGTEKLFF

v_gene: TRBV7-2
CDR3aa: CASSSLGGSYTGELFF

v_gene: TRBV20-1
CDR3aa: CSAEDGAKNIQYF

v_gene: TRBV5-5
CDR3aa: CASSSGQGIQYF

v_gene: TRBV29-1
CDR3aa: CSVEPTGAPGETQYF

v_gene: TRBV7-8
CDR3aa: CASSLGPGNEQFF

v_gene: TRBV29-1
CDR3aa: CSMADRGWKTQYF

v_gene: TRBV13
CDR3aa: CASSSWTGMATGELFF

v_gene: TRBV5-1
CDR3aa: CASSSDPSLGGEKLFF

v_gene: TRBV11-2
CDR3aa: CASSLAGGSTGLSLGYEQYF

v_gene: TRBV6-2/TRBV6-3
CDR3aa: CASSSHREYQPQHF

v_gene: TRBV27
CDR3aa: CASSLWGGEGETQYF